The clone carrying this T cell receptor beta chain turned up a few times. Its antigen is undetermined. The data belong to a study of beta chain features in type 1 diabetes. Study-level information: Regarding age, gender and cell yields, patients proved similar to healthy donors.

General observations from the study: HLA influence on TCRB rearrangement stayed unresolved here. Moderate yet significant TCRB CDR3 shortening was seen in Type 1 diabetes patients in all four CD4+ subsets.

Trimming took 0 bases from V and 8 from J, leaving 16 bases between them. The CDR3 has 14 residues. Germline V CDR1 and CDR2: SQVTM, ANQGSEA. All of the isolated RNA was reverse transcribed, so expressed TCRB transcripts were sequenced. Each sample of naive, central memory or regulatory T cells had, on average, around 3.3 million reads. Assay: immunoSEQ multiplex PCR; the TCRdb copy retains only in-frame clones and omits some. The data contain about 160,000 clones, 10% of them singletons. The sample was central memory CD4+ T cells from blood. This receptor was obtained from a man aged 30 to 45 with type 1 diabetes. V usage is TRBV29-1 and J usage is TRBJ1-2; tentative D call: TRBD1 (5 bases). The CDR3 DNA follows: TGCAGCGTTGAAGATCCGCAGGGTCTGAGAGGCTACACCTTC. Translating it yields CSVEDPQGLRGYTF. The whole variable domain, filled in from reference TRBV29-1 and TRBJ1-2, reads SAVISQKPSRDICQRGTSLTIQCQVDSQVTMMFWYRQQPGQSLTLIATANQGSEATYESGFVIDKFPISRPNLTFSTLTVSNMSPEDSSIYLCSVEDPQGLRGYTFGSGTRLTVV.